One sample yielded the 18 T cell receptor beta chains listed below, sequenced in a study of long-term antiretroviral therapy in people with HIV. The assay, immunoSEQ v3.0, was run at survey level. Some clones are missing from TCRdb's copy, which holds only in-frame ones; the method was immunoSEQ multiplex PCR. The profile shows approximately 19,000 clones, approximately 89% of them singletons. Sequencing used unsorted PBMCs, obtained around 2.7 years after starting antiretroviral therapy. These receptors came from a woman aged 50 to 60 with HIV.

V and J are TRBV5-1 and TRBJ2-2; TRBD2 aligns across 8 bases. This CDR3 spans 17 amino acids. Germline values: CDR1 SGHRS, CDR2 YFSETQ. The trim removed 1 base at V and 0 bases at J, leaving 5 bases unmatched. DNA of the CDR3: TGCGCCAGCAGCTTGACTTCGGGACTAGCGAACACCGGGGAGCTGTTTTTT. This translates into CASSLTSGLANTGELFF.

The chain uses TRBV18 and TRBJ1-4; no reliable D call. This CDR3 is built from 15 residues. Trimming took off 3 bases at V and 4 bases at J, with 12 bases between the two ends. From germline, CDR1 is KGHSH and CDR2 LQKENI. The DNA for the CDR3 is TGTGCCAGCTCACCGGACCCGTTCCTTAATGAAAAACTGTTTTTT. Protein sequence: CASSPDPFLNEKLFF.

J is TRBJ2-5 and V is TRBV13; 13 bases line up with TRBD2. V trimming: 3 bases; J trimming: 5 bases; junction bases outside the gene matches: 0. The germline CDR1 and CDR2 sequences are PRHDT and FYEKMQ (reference sequence). The CDR3 runs to 14 residues. DNA for the CDR3: TGTGCCAGCAGCTTGACTAGCGGGAGGGAGACCCAGTACTTC. Translated: CASSLTSGRETQYF.

This clone was seen only a few times. J is TRBJ1-3 and V is TRBV5-1; D is unresolved. The germline V gene has CDR1 SGHRS and CDR2 YFSETQ. This CDR3 is 16 amino acids long. The V and J ends lost 2 bases and 0 bases respectively, with 12 bases between them. CDR3 nucleotide sequence: TGCGCCAGCAGCTTAGGTGGCCACAGCTCTGGAAACACCATATATTTT. This gives the protein CASSLGGHSSGNTIYF.

The CDR3 sequence: CASSSSNYNEQFF. CDR3 nucleotide sequence: TGTGCCAGCAGCTCTAGTAACTACAATGAGCAGTTCTTC. This rearrangement joins TRBV7-3 to TRBJ2-1; D is undetermined. The CDR3 totals 13 residues. Germline lookup yields CDR1 SGHTA and CDR2 FQGTGA. Trimming cost V 4 bases and J 3 bases, with 7 bases left between them. The full variable domain, its missing parts supplied by reference TRBV7-3 and TRBJ2-1, is GAGVSQTPSNKVTEKGKYVELRCDPISGHTALYWYRQSLGQGPEFLIYFQGTGAADDSGLPNDRFFAVRPEGSVSTLKIQRTERGDSAVYLCASSSSNYNEQFFGPGTRLTVL.

The chain carries TRBV19 and TRBJ2-5; D call uncertain. Germline V gene sequence: CDR1 LNHDA, CDR2 SQIVND (reference sequence). Deletions cut 1 base from V and 4 bases from J, with 10 bases between. The CDR3 has 14 amino acids. The chain's CDR3 is CASSIGASSETQYF. For the CDR3, the DNA is TGTGCCAGTAGTATAGGGGCTAGTTCAGAGACCCAGTACTTC. Together with reference TRBV19 and TRBJ2-5, the CDR3 gives the full variable domain: DGGITQSPKYLFRKEGQNVTLSCEQNLNHDAMYWYRQDPGQGLRLIYYSQIVNDFQKGDIAEGYSVSREKKESFPLTVTSAQKNPTAFYLCASSIGASSETQYFGPGTRLLVL.

The genes are TRBV7-9 and TRBJ1-1; D unresolved. Trimming removed 1 base from V and 1 base from J, with 4 bases in between. Germline values: CDR1 SEHNR, CDR2 FQNEAQ (reference sequence). This CDR3 comprises 13 residues. This CDR3 reads CASSLEANTEAFF. CDR3 sequence (DNA): TGTGCCAGCAGCTTAGAGGCGAACACTGAAGCTTTCTTT.

The CDR3 DNA reads as TGTGCCAGCAGTGAAGGGTGGCTAGCGGGAGGAGGCGAGCAGTACTTC. Translation gives CASSEGWLAGGGEQYF. The chain uses TRBV6-1 and TRBJ2-7, with 11 positions matching TRBD2. Germline V gene lookup returns CDR1 MNHNS and CDR2 SASEGT. Unmatched junction bases numbered 8, after V lost 1 base and J lost 6 bases. CDR3 length: 16 residues.

The chain has TRBV7-2 and TRBJ2-1; D remains unclear. Germline CDR1 reads SGHTA; CDR2 reads FQGNSA. V lost 0 bases to trimming and J lost 0 bases, with 6 bases between them. The CDR3 is 15 amino acids. The CDR3 sequence: CASSLASSSYNEQFF. In DNA, the CDR3 is TGTGCCAGCAGCTTAGCCTCGAGCTCCTACAATGAGCAGTTCTTC. Filled out from reference TRBV7-2 and TRBJ2-1, the complete variable domain reads GAGVSQSPSNKVTEKGKDVELRCDPISGHTALYWYRQSLGQGLEFLIYFQGNSAPDKSGLPSDRFSAERTGGSVSTLTIQRTQQEDSAVYLCASSLASSSYNEQFFGPGTRLTVL.

The chain joins TRBV10-1 to TRBJ2-2; D may be TRBD2 (6 bases). The CDR3 loop spans 15 amino acids. The germline V and J ends were trimmed by 5 bases and 2 bases, with 12 bases remaining between them. Germline CDR1 is WNHNN and CDR2 is SYGVQD (reference sequence). The CDR3 loop reads CASSIGGANTGELFF. DNA for the CDR3: TGCGCCAGCAGTATCGGGGGAGCCAACACCGGGGAGCTGTTTTTT.

The CDR3 bases are TGTGCCAGCAGCCATGGGCTCAAACTAGCGGGGGCCCCCACAGATACGCAGTATTTT. Residues: CASSHGLKLAGAPTDTQYF. The V gene is TRBV2, the J gene TRBJ2-3; 11 positions match TRBD2. Trimming cost V 6 bases and J 2 bases; bases outside gene matches: 16. This CDR3 is built from 19 residues. Germline V gene data show CDR1 as SNHLY and CDR2 as FYNNEI.

A few counts support this clone. The rearrangement links TRBV4-3 to TRBJ2-5; 7 positions agree with TRBD2. Germline V lookup: CDR1 LGHNA, CDR2 YSLEER. The CDR3 runs to 16 residues. The V gene end was trimmed by 0 bases and the J gene end by 3 bases; junction bases not matched to a gene: 7. CDR3 bases: TGCGCCAGCAGCCAAGATCTAGGGCTAGCGGAAGAGACCCAGTACTTC. Translated, it gives CASSQDLGLAEETQYF.

V usage is TRBV10-3 and J usage is TRBJ2-5, with 10 bases that match TRBD1. Germline V gene data show CDR1 as ENHRY and CDR2 as SYGVKD. V was pared by 3 bases and J by 4 bases, with 8 bases of the junction left unmatched. The CDR3 extends over 16 amino acids. CDR3 nucleotide sequence: TGTGCCATCAGTGACCTAGACAGGGGGCATTTAGAGACCCAGTACTTC. Protein sequence: CAISDLDRGHLETQYF.

This clone turned up a few times. The V and J genes are TRBV6-1 and TRBJ2-1, with TRBD2 matching over 10 bases. CDR3 length: 14 residues. V shed 6 bases and J 6 bases; nucleotides not matched to a gene: 5. Germline lookup yields CDR1 MNHNS and CDR2 SASEGT. The CDR3 protein is CASRTGTSVNEQFF. The CDR3 DNA reads as TGTGCCAGCAGAACCGGGACTAGCGTCAATGAGCAGTTCTTC.

V and J are TRBV5-1 and TRBJ2-1; 10 bases align to TRBD2. The CDR3 contains 15 residues. Germline CDR1 and CDR2: SGHRS and YFSETQ. J was trimmed by 0 bases and V by 7 bases; bases with no gene match: 4. The CDR3 DNA reads TGCGCCAGCGGACTAGCGGCGAGCTCCTACAATGAGCAGTTCTTC. The encoded protein is CASGLAASSYNEQFF.

This chain uses TRBV7-3 with TRBJ2-1, with 9 bases lining up with TRBD1. J gave up 5 bases and V 2 bases, and 1 base lay outside the gene matches. The CDR3 has 14 amino acids. Germline V CDR1 and CDR2: SGHTA, FQGTGA. CDR3: CASSLGTGHNEQFF. CDR3 DNA: TGTGCCAGCAGCTTAGGGACAGGGCACAATGAGCAGTTCTTC.

The V gene is TRBV6-5, the J gene TRBJ1-2; possible D gene TRBD1, 6 bases. CDR1 is MNHEY, CDR2 SVGAGI, per germline. The CDR3 is 13 residues long. V lost 4 bases and J 3 bases, leaving 9 bases between the germline ends. In DNA, the CDR3 is TGTGCCAGCAGTTCGGGGGCTTACTATGGCTACACCTTC. It encodes CASSSGAYYGYTF.

The rearrangement uses TRBV19 and TRBJ2-1; unclear D gene. This CDR3 is 15 amino acids long. The V gene lost 5 bases and the J gene lost 3 bases, with 14 bases spanning the gap. Germline loops: CDR1 LNHDA, CDR2 SQIVND (reference sequence). The CDR3 DNA sequence: TGTGCCAGTAGTTCCTCGGTGGCCCACTACAATGAGCAGTTCTTC. It translates to CASSSSVAHYNEQFF.